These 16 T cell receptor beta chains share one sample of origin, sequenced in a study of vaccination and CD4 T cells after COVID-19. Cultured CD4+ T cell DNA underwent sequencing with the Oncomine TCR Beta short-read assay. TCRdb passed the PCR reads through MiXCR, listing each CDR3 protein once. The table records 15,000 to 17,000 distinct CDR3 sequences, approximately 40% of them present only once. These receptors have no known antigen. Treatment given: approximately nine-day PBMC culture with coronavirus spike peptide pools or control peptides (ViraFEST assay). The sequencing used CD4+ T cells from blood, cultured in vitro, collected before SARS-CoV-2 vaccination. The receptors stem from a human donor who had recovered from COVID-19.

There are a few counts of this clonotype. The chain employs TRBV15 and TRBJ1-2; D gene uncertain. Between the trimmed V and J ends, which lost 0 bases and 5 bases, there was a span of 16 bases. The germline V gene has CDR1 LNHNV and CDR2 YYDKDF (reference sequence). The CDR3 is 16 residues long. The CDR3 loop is CATSRDHRASGYGYTF. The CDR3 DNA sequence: TGTGCCACCAGCAGAGATCACCGCGCTTCGGGGTATGGCTACACCTTC.

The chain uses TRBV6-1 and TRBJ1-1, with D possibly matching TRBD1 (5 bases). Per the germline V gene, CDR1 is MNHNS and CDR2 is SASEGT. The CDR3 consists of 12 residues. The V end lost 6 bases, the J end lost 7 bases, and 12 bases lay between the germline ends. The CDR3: CASRKGDGEAFF. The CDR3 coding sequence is TGTGCCAGCAGGAAAGGGGACGGTGAAGCTTTCTTT.

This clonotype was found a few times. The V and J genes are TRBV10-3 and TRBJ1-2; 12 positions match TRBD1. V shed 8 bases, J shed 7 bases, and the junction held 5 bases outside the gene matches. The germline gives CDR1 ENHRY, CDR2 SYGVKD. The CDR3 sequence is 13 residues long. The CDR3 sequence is CAIGTGGAGGYTF. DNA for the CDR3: TGTGCCATCGGGACAGGGGGCGCAGGTGGCTACACCTTC.

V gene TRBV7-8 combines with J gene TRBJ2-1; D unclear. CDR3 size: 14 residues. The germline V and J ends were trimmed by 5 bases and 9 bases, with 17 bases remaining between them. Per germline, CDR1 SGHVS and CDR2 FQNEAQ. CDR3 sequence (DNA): TGTGCCAGCAGCCCATACGAAGAGCTCGGTGAGCAGTTCTTC. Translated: CASSPYEELGEQFF.

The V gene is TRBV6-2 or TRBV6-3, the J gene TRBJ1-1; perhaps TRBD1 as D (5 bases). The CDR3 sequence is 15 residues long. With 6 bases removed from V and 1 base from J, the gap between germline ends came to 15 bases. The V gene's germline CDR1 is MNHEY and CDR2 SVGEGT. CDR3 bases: TGTGCCAGCAGCCTACAAGGGAGGGGGAACACTGAAGCTTTCTTT. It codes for CASSLQGRGNTEAFF.

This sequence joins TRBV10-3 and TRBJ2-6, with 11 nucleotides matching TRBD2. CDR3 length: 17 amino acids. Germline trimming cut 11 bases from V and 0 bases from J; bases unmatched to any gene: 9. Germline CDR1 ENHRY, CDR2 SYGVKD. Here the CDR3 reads CASSLAGAPSGANVLTF. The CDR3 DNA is TGTGCCTCGTCACTAGCGGGAGCTCCCTCTGGGGCCAACGTCCTGACTTTC.

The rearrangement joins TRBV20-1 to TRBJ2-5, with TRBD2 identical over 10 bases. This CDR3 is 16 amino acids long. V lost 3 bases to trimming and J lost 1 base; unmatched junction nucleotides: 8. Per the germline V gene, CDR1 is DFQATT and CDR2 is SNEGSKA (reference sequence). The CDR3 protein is CSASDLAGAFQETQYF. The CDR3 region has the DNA TGCAGTGCTAGCGACCTAGCGGGAGCTTTCCAAGAGACCCAGTACTTC.

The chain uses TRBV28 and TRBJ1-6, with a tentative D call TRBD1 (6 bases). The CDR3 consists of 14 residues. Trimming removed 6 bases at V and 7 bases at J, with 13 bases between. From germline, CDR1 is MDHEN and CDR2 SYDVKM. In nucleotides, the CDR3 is TGTGCCAGCAGCTCACAGGGAATCAATTCACCCCTCCACTTT. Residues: CASSSQGINSPLHF. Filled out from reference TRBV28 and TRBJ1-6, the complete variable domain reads DVKVTQSSRYLVKRTGEKVFLECVQDMDHENMFWYRQDPGLGLRLIYFSYDVKMKEKGDIPEGYSVSREKKERFSLILESASTNQTSMYLCASSSQGINSPLHFGNGTRLTVT.

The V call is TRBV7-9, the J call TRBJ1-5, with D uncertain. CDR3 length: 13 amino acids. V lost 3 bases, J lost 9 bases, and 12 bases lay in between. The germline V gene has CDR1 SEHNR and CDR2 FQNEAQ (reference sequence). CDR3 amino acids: CASSLAGERPQHF. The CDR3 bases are TGTGCCAGCAGCTTGGCAGGCGAAAGGCCCCAGCATTTT.

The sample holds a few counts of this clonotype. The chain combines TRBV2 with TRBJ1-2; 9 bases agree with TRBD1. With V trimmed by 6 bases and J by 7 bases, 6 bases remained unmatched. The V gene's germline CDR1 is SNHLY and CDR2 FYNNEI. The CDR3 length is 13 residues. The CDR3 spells CASRDRGTGGYTF. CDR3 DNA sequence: TGTGCCAGCAGAGACAGGGGGACAGGTGGCTACACCTTC.

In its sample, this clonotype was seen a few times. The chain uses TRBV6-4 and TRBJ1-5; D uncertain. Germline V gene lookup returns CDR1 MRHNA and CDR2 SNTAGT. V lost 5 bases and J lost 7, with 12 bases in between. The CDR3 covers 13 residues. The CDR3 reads CASSLAPAQPQHF. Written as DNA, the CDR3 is TGTGCCAGCAGTCTGGCCCCCGCGCAGCCCCAGCATTTT.

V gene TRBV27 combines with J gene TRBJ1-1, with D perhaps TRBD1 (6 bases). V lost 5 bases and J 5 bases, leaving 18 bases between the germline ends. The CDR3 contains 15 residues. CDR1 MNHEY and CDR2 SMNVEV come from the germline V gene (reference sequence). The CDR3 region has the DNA TGTGCCAGCAGTCCCGGTCGGGGGGCTATAACTGAAGCTTTCTTT. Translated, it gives CASSPGRGAITEAFF.

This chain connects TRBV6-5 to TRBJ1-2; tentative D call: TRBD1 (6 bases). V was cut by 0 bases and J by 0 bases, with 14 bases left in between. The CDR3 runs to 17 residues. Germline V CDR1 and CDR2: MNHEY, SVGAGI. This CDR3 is CASSYSPGQSSNYGYTF. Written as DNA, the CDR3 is TGTGCCAGCAGTTACTCCCCTGGACAGAGCTCTAACTATGGCTACACCTTC.

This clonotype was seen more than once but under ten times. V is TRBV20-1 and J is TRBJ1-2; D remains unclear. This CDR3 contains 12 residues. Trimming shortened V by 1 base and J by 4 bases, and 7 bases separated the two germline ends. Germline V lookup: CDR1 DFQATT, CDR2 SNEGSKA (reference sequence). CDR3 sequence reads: CSARGAAYGYTF. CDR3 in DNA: TGCAGTGCTAGAGGGGCCGCCTATGGCTACACCTTC.

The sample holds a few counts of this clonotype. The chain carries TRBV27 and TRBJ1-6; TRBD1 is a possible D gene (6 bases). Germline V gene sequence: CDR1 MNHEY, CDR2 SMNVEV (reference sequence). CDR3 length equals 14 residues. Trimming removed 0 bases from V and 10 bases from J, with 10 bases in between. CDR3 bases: TGTGCCAGCAGTTTATCCGGACAGCCCTCACCCCTCCACTTT. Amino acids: CASSLSGQPSPLHF.

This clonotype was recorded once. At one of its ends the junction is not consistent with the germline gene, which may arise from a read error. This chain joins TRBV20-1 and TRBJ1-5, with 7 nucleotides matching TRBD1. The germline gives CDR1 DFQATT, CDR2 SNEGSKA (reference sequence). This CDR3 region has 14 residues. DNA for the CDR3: TGCAGTGCTGGAGATCGGGACAGAGATCAGCCCCAGCATTTT. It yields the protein CSAGDRDRDQPQHF.